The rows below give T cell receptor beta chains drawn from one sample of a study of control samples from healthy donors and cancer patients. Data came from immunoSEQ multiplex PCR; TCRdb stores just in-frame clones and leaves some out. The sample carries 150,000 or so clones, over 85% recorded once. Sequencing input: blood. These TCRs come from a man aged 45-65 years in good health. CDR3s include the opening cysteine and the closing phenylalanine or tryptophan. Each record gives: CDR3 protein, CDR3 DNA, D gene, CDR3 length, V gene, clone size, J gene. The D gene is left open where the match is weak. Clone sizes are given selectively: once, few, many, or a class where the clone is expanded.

CASSLPSAGGIF TGTGCCAGCAGCTTACCTAGCGCCGGCGGGATCTTC . 12 TRBV5-5 . TRBJ2-1
CATCRGSLPNTEAFF TGTGCCACCTGTAGGGGCTCTCTCCCGAACACTGAAGCTTTCTTT . 15 TRBV6-5 . TRBJ1-1
CASRRPEGREAFF TGTGCCAGCCGGCGCCCGGAGGGAAGAGAAGCTTTCTTT . 13 TRBV6-5 . TRBJ1-1
CASSTDDRDAEAFF TGTGCCAGCAGCACCGACGACAGGGACGCTGAAGCTTTCTTT TRBD1 14 TRBV11-1 . TRBJ1-1
CASSEEGTGGSETQYF TGTGCCAGCAGTGAAGAGGGAACAGGGGGTTCGGAGACCCAGTACTTC TRBD1 16 TRBV2 . TRBJ2-5
CASSSDRDRGHYGYTF TGTGCCAGCAGCTCAGACAGGGATAGGGGCCACTATGGCTACACCTTC TRBD1 16 TRBV5-4 once TRBJ1-2
CASSFYSNQPQHF TGTGCCAGCAGCTTTTATAGCAATCAGCCCCAGCATTTT . 13 TRBV7-2 . TRBJ1-5
CASSLLAASYNEQFF TGTGCCAGTAGCCTCCTAGCGGCCTCCTACAATGAGCAGTTCTTC TRBD2 15 TRBV19 . TRBJ2-1
CASSAGTVQETQYF TGTGCCAGCAGCGCCGGGACAGTACAAGAGACCCAGTACTTC TRBD1 14 TRBV9 . TRBJ2-5
CASSPGLAGTNTQYF TGTGCCAGCAGTCCGGGACTAGCGGGGACAAATACGCAGTATTTT TRBD2 15 TRBV25-1 once TRBJ2-3
CASSPSGRGTDTQYF TGTGCCAGCAGCCCTAGCGGGAGAGGCACAGATACGCAGTATTTT TRBD2 15 TRBV3-1/TRBV3-2 . TRBJ2-3
CASSVVAGVAYEQFF TGTGCCAGCAGCGTCGTAGCGGGAGTAGCATATGAGCAGTTCTTC TRBD2 15 TRBV9 . TRBJ2-1
CASSFQQEGDTQYF TGTGCCAGCAGCTTTCAACAGGAGGGAGATACGCAGTATTTT . 14 TRBV5-5 . TRBJ2-3
CASSIGGSTTYEQYF TGTGCCAGTAGTATTGGCGGGTCGACCACCTACGAGCAGTACTTC . 15 TRBV19 . TRBJ2-7
CASSIVGGRVNEQFF TGTGCCAGTAGTATCGTAGGAGGGAGGGTCAATGAGCAGTTCTTC TRBD2 15 TRBV19 . TRBJ2-1
CSASNTGLGETQYF TGCAGTGCTAGTAATACGGGACTAGGGGAGACCCAGTACTTC TRBD2 14 TRBV20-1 . TRBJ2-5
CASSELVRLSRRPGELFF TGTGCCAGCAGTGAACTGGTTAGGCTTTCCAGAAGACCCGGGGAGCTGTTTTTT . 18 TRBV6-1 . TRBJ2-2
CASSPDLNTEAFF TGTGCCAGCAGCCCGGATCTGAACACTGAAGCTTTCTTT . 13 TRBV7-9 . TRBJ1-1
CASSIPGTSPYEQYF TGTGCCAGCAGTATTCCCGGGACTAGCCCGTACGAGCAGTACTTC TRBD2 15 TRBV28 . TRBJ2-7
CASSPRTSGTYEQYF TGTGCCAGCAGCCCCCGGACTAGCGGGACGTACGAGCAGTACTTC TRBD2 15 TRBV9 . TRBJ2-7
CSVESKGAGNTIYF TGCAGCGTTGAATCGAAGGGGGCTGGAAACACCATATATTTT . 14 TRBV29-1 once TRBJ1-3
CASSPGGGSDRKLFF TGCGCCAGCAGCCCAGGAGGGGGCTCCGATCGAAAACTGTTTTTT TRBD1 15 TRBV5-1 . TRBJ1-4
CASRGQGIYEQYF TGTGCCAGCAGGGGACAGGGAATCTACGAGCAGTACTTC TRBD1 13 TRBV6-5 . TRBJ2-7
CSVGQGLTDTQYF TGCAGCGTTGGGCAGGGTTTGACAGATACGCAGTATTTT . 13 TRBV29-1 . TRBJ2-3
CASSLATSGSKNEQFF TGTGCCAGCAGCTTAGCGACTAGCGGGAGTAAAAATGAGCAGTTCTTC TRBD2 16 TRBV7-6 . TRBJ2-1
CASSYPLNQGAMTYEQYF TGTGCCAGCAGTTACCCTCTTAACCAGGGGGCGATGACCTACGAGCAGTACTTC TRBD1 18 TRBV6-2/TRBV6-3 . TRBJ2-7
CSARQGSYEQYF TGCAGCGCTAGACAGGGTTCCTACGAGCAGTACTTC TRBD1 12 TRBV29-1 . TRBJ2-7
CASSPLAGGHTDTQYF TGCGCCAGCAGCCCACTGGCGGGAGGACACACAGATACGCAGTATTTT TRBD2 16 TRBV5-1 . TRBJ2-3
CASSFNRGRGSYNSPLHF TGTGCCAGCAGCTTTAACAGGGGGCGCGGATCCTATAATTCACCCCTCCACTTT TRBD1 18 TRBV3-1/TRBV3-2 . TRBJ1-6
CASSAGSDNQPQHF TGTGCCAGCAGTGCGGGGTCCGACAATCAGCCCCAGCATTTT . 14 TRBV2 . TRBJ1-5
CASRGSVYEQYF TGTGCCAGCAGGGGAAGCGTCTACGAGCAGTACTTC . 12 TRBV12-3/TRBV12-4 once TRBJ2-7
CASKFRGSGWDEQYF TGTGCCAGCAAGTTTAGGGGTTCGGGGTGGGACGAGCAGTACTTC . 15 TRBV27 . TRBJ2-7